This T cell receptor (beta chain) was captured by sequencing in a study of technical replicates of blood from several donors. TCRdb keeps only in-frame clones here, not all; method: immunoSEQ multiplex PCR. The repertoire holds more than 65,000 clones, with around 94% as singletons. V shed 1 base and J shed 6 bases, with 17 bases lying between them. The CDR3 consists of 16 residues. CDR1 and CDR2 (germline): LNHDA, SQIVND (reference sequence). This sequence was found in a human donor in good health. Sequenced sample: T cells isolated from PBMCs. The rearrangement joins TRBV19 to TRBJ2-3, with D possibly matching TRBD2 (6 bases). CDR3 DNA: TGTGCCAGTAGTATAGTACCGGGGGTATTAGCGGATACGCAGTATTTT. It codes for CASSIVPGVLADTQYF. The entire variable domain, with the rest obtained from reference TRBV19 and TRBJ2-3, is as follows: DGGITQSPKYLFRKEGQNVTLSCEQNLNHDAMYWYRQDPGQGLRLIYYSQIVNDFQKGDIAEGYSVSREKKESFPLTVTSAQKNPTAFYLCASSIVPGVLADTQYFGPGTRLTVL.